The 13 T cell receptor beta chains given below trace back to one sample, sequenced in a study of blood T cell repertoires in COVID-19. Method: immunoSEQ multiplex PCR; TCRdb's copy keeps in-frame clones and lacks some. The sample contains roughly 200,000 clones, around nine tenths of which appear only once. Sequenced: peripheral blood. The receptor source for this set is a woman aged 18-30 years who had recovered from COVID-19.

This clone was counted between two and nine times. In DNA, the CDR3 is TGTGCCAGCAGCTTAGGGACAGGTCCTGGGAGGACCGGGGAGCTGTTTTTT. Its translation: CASSLGTGPGRTGELFF. The chain uses TRBV7-6 and TRBJ2-2, with D tentatively TRBD1 (7 bases). CDR3 size: 17 residues. CDR1 is SGHVS, CDR2 FNYEAQ, per germline. Trimming took 1 base from V and 5 from J, leaving 17 bases between them. The whole variable domain, remainder taken from reference TRBV7-6 and TRBJ2-2, is GAGVSQSPRYKVTKRGQDVALRCDPISGHVSLYWYRQALGQGPEFLTYFNYEAQQDKSGLPNDRFSAERPEGSISTLTIQRTEQRDSAMYRCASSLGTGPGRTGELFFGEGSRLTVL.

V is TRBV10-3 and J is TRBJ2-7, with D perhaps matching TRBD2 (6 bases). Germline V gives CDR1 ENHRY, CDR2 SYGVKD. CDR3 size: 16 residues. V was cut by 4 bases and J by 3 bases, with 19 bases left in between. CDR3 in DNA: TGTGCCATCAGTGGTTCGAATAGCGGAACGTACTACGAGCAGTACTTC. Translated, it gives CAISGSNSGTYYEQYF.

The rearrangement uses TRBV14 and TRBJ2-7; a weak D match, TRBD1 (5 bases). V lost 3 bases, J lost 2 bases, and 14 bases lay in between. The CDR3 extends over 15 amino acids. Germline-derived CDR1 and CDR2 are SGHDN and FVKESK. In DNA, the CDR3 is TGTGCCAGCAGCCAGCACCCCGACAGTCCCTACGAGCAGTACTTC. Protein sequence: CASSQHPDSPYEQYF.

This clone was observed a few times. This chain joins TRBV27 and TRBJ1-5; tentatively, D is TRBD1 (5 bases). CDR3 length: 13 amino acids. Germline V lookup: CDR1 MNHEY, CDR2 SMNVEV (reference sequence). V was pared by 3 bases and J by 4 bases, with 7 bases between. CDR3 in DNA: TGTGCCAGCAGTTTCGGGGGAAATCAGCCCCAGCATTTT. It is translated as CASSFGGNQPQHF.

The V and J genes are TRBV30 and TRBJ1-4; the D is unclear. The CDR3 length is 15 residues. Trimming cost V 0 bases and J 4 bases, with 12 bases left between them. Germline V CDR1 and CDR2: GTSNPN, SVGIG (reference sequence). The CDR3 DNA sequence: TGTGCCTGGAGTGTACCAGGCTACCTTAATGAAAAACTGTTTTTT. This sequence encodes CAWSVPGYLNEKLFF.

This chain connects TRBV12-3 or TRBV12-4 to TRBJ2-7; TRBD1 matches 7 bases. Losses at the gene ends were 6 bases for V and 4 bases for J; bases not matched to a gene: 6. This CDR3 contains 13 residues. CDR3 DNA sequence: TGTGCCAGCAGCCCCGGGACAGTTTACGAGCAGTACTTC. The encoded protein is CASSPGTVYEQYF.

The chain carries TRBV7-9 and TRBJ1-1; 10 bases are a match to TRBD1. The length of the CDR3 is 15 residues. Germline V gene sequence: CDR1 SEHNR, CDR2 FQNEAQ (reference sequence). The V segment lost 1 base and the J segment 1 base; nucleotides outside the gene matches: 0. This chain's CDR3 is CASSLGDRGNTEAFF. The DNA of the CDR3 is TGTGCCAGCAGCTTAGGGGACAGGGGGAACACTGAAGCTTTCTTT.

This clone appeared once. In DNA, the CDR3 is TGTGCCAGCAGCCGACTTGATAGCAATCAGCCCCAGCATTTT. Translation gives CASSRLDSNQPQHF. The chain has TRBV6-5 and TRBJ1-5; D remains unclear. The CDR3 is made up of 14 amino acids. V dropped 6 bases and J dropped 0 bases, with 9 bases sitting between them. Per the germline V gene, CDR1 is MNHEY and CDR2 is SVGAGI.

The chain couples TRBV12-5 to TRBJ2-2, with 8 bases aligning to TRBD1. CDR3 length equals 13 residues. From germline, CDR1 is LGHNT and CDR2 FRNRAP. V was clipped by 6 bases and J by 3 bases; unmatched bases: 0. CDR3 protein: CASGTGDTGELFF. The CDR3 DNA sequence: TGTGCTAGTGGGACAGGGGACACCGGGGAGCTGTTTTTT.

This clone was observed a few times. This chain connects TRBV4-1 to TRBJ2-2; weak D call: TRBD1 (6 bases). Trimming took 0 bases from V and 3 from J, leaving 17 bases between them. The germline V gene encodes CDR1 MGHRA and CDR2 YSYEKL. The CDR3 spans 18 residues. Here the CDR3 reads CASSQDLIQGRDTGELFF. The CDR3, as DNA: TGCGCCAGCAGCCAAGATCTCATACAGGGTAGGGACACCGGGGAGCTGTTTTTT.

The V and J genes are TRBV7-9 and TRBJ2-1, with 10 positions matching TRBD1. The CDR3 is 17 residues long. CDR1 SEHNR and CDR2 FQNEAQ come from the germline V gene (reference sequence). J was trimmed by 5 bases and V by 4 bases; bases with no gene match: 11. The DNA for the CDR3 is TGTGCCAGCAGCTCAGGGAAGACAGGGGGCCCGGACAATGAGCAGTTCTTC. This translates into CASSSGKTGGPDNEQFF. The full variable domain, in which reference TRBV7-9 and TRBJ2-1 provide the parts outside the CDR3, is DTGVSQNPRHKITKRGQNVTFRCDPISEHNRLYWYRQTLGQGPEFLTYFQNEAQLEKSRLLSDRFSAERPKGSFSTLEIQRTEQGDSAMYLCASSSGKTGGPDNEQFFGPGTRLTVL.

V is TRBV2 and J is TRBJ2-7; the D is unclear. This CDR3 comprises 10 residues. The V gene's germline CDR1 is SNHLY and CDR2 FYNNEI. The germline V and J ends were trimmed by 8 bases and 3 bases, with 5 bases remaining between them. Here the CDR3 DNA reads TGTGCCAGCGCCGGCTACGAGCAGTACTTC. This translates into CASAGYEQYF.

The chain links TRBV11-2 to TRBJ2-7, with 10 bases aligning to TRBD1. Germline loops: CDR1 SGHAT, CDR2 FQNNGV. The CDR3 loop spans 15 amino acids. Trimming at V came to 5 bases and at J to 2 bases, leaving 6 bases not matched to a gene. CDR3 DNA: TGTGCCAGCAGCCTTAGGGACAGGGGACCCTACGAGCAGTACTTC. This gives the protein CASSLRDRGPYEQYF.